The present TCR beta chain was sequenced within a study of blood T cell repertoires in COVID-19. Study overall: Researchers got acute and convalescent COVID-19 samples from the United States, Italy and Spain. Sources were T cells, B-cell-depleted T cells, or PBMCs; the material itself was cDNA or gDNA.

The CDR3 extends over 15 amino acids. Germline-derived CDR1 and CDR2 are SNHLY and FYNNEI. V was cut by 0 bases and J by 5 bases, with 13 bases left in between. Authors' data handling: The authors estimated nucleated cell counts from reference gene primer amplification. Clones were sequenced by immunoSEQ multiplex PCR, and TCRdb holds only the in-frame ones, with some missing. V, J and clone size reflect that table, while D and trimming were determined from the DNA. The profile shows 100,000 to 110,000 clones, roughly 84% of them singletons. The sequencing input was peripheral blood. J is TRBJ1-1 and V is TRBV2; tentatively, D is TRBD1 (5 bases). The clonotype originates from a man aged 25-45 years in a cohort sampled during active COVID-19. The CDR3 region has the DNA TGTGCCAGCAGTGAAGCGCTTCCGGGGGAGACTGAAGCTTTCTTT. It codes for CASSEALPGETEAFF.